This passage covers 29 T cell receptor beta chains from one sample sequenced in a study of blood T cell repertoires in COVID-19. The protocol was immunoSEQ multiplex PCR, while the TCRdb copy is restricted to in-frame clones and leaves out a portion. The profile shows roughly 220,000 clones, about 88% of them singletons. Sequencing was done on a sample of peripheral blood. Source of these receptors: a woman in her forties or fifties with COVID-19, enrolled during active disease.

The genes are TRBV29-1 and TRBJ2-1; TRBD1 agrees at 7 bases. Germline V lookup: CDR1 SQVTM, CDR2 ANQGSEA. CDR3 length: 11 residues. The V and J ends lost 7 bases and 7 bases, in that order; junction bases with no gene match: 4. The CDR3 DNA sequence: TGCAGCGGTCGACAGGGAAATGAGCAGTTCTTC. It translates to CSGRQGNEQFF.

The rearrangement uses TRBV30 and TRBJ2-3, with 8 nucleotides matching TRBD2. This CDR3 contains 13 residues. Unmatched junction bases numbered 1, after V lost 2 bases and J lost 3 bases. CDR1 is GTSNPN, CDR2 SVGIG, per germline (reference sequence). DNA of the CDR3: TGTGCCTGGAGTATAGCGGGGACAGATACGCAGTATTTT. Its translation: CAWSIAGTDTQYF.

The chain combines TRBV7-8 with TRBJ2-7, with TRBD1 matching over 7 bases. Germline V gives CDR1 SGHVS, CDR2 FQNEAQ. The CDR3 runs to 14 residues. After removal of 5 bases from V and 4 bases from J, the junction contained 8 bases not matched to a gene. The CDR3 DNA reads as TGTGCCAGCAGCCCGAGGGACAGCTATTACGAGCAGTACGTC. Translation: CASSPRDSYYEQYV.

The rearrangement links TRBV4-1 to TRBJ2-2, with a possible D match to TRBD2 (6 bases). Trimming stripped 1 base from V and 5 bases from J, with 11 bases between. Germline V CDR1 and CDR2: MGHRA, YSYEKL. This CDR3 spans 15 amino acids. In DNA, the CDR3 is TGCGCCAGCAGCCAAGGGCTAGGAGGGACCGGGGAGCTGTTTTTT. As protein: CASSQGLGGTGELFF.

The chain is built from TRBV13 and TRBJ1-1; the D is unclear. CDR3 length: 13 residues. V lost 3 bases and J lost 2, with 7 bases in between. From germline, CDR1 is PRHDT and CDR2 FYEKMQ (reference sequence). As DNA, the CDR3 is TGTGCCAGCAGCTTGAGCCCAAACACTGAAGCTTTCTTT. Protein: CASSLSPNTEAFF.

The CDR3 bases are TGCGCCAGCAGTGGAGGACAGGGAGTAGCAGATACGCAGTATTTT. This encodes CASSGGQGVADTQYF. V and J are TRBV10-2 and TRBJ2-3; 8 bases map to TRBD1. V trimming: 4 bases; J trimming: 4 bases; junction bases outside the gene matches: 7. In germline, CDR1 is WSHSY, CDR2 SAAADI. The CDR3 is made up of 15 amino acids.

The chain carries TRBV2 and TRBJ1-5; 8 positions agree with TRBD1. The CDR3 is 14 residues long. CDR1 is SNHLY, CDR2 FYNNEI, per germline. Unmatched junction bases numbered 3, after V lost 1 base and J lost 7 bases. CDR3 nucleotide sequence: TGTGCCAGCAGTGAAGGGGCAGGGGGCCAGCCCCAGCATTTT. Translated: CASSEGAGGQPQHF.

The chain uses TRBV7-6 and TRBJ2-5; 10 bases line up with TRBD2. V lost 3 bases, J lost 2 bases, and 6 bases stayed unmatched. CDR3 length: 16 residues. Germline CDR1 SGHVS, CDR2 FNYEAQ. The CDR3 DNA follows: TGTGCCAGCAGCTTGTGGACTAGCGGACTACAAGAGACCCAGTACTTC. Translation gives CASSLWTSGLQETQYF.

The chain couples TRBV5-1 to TRBJ2-7; weak D call: TRBD2 (6 bases). The germline V gene has CDR1 SGHRS and CDR2 YFSETQ. This CDR3 has 13 amino acids. V shed 0 bases and J shed 4 bases, with 8 bases lying between them. The CDR3 loop is CASSLEGRYEQYF. CDR3 sequence (DNA): TGCGCCAGCAGCTTGGAGGGGAGGTACGAGCAGTACTTC.

The chain links TRBV28 to TRBJ2-4; D perhaps matches TRBD1 (5 bases). The V and J ends lost 6 bases and 0 bases respectively, with 6 bases between them. Germline assignment: CDR1 MDHEN and CDR2 SYDVKM. The CDR3 extends over 13 amino acids. CDR3 amino acids: CASRGVAKNIQYF. Written as DNA, the CDR3 is TGTGCCAGCAGAGGGGTAGCCAAAAACATTCAGTACTTC.

V gene TRBV3-1 (or the pseudogene TRBV3-2) combines with J gene TRBJ2-5; 8 nucleotides line up with TRBD2. From germline, CDR1 is LGHDT and CDR2 YNNKEL (reference sequence). Trimming took 4 bases from V and 2 from J; bases not matched to a gene: 12. The CDR3 is 17 residues long. CDR3 nucleotides: TGTGCCAGCAGCCGCGGCGGCATTAGCGGGAAACAAGAGACCCAGTACTTC. This codes for CASSRGGISGKQETQYF.

The genes are TRBV2 and TRBJ2-7; possible D gene TRBD2, 5 bases. In germline, CDR1 is SNHLY, CDR2 FYNNEI. This CDR3 is 16 amino acids long. V dropped 8 bases and J dropped 2 bases, with 22 bases sitting between them. For the CDR3, the DNA is TGTGCCAGCGTTAAAGGAGCAGGAGTCGGGGCCTACGAGCAGTACTTC. It yields the protein CASVKGAGVGAYEQYF.

This chain joins TRBV19 and TRBJ2-7, with D tentatively TRBD1 (5 bases). The V gene lost 1 base and the J gene lost 7 bases, with 14 bases spanning the gap. Germline V gene lookup returns CDR1 LNHDA and CDR2 SQIVND (reference sequence). This CDR3 has 14 amino acids. The CDR3 sequence: CASSIALTGREQYF. CDR3 DNA sequence: TGTGCCAGTAGTATAGCACTTACAGGTCGTGAGCAGTACTTC.

The DNA for the CDR3 is TGTGCCAGCAGCCTCCGGGGGACGAACACCGGGGAGCTGTTTTTT. Protein: CASSLRGTNTGELFF. The chain has TRBV7-3 and TRBJ2-2; a possible D gene is TRBD2 (6 bases). The CDR3 sequence is 15 residues long. V shed 5 bases and J shed 0 bases, with 10 bases lying between them. CDR1 is SGHTA and CDR2 is FQGTGA in the germline V gene.

The genes are TRBV12-5 and TRBJ2-5, with TRBD2 identical over 11 bases. The CDR3 runs 16 residues. The ends lost 7 bases at V and 7 bases at J; junction bases unmatched: 14. CDR1 is LGHNT, CDR2 FRNRAP, per germline. As DNA, the CDR3 is TGTGCTAGTGCCTCCGTAACTAGCGGGGGTGTAGGGACCCAGTACTTC. Its translation: CASASVTSGGVGTQYF.

The chain joins TRBV19 to TRBJ1-3; 8 bases agree with TRBD1. Trimming at V came to 6 bases and at J to 2 bases, leaving 9 bases not matched to a gene. The CDR3 contains 16 residues. Germline CDR1 LNHDA, CDR2 SQIVND (reference sequence). The DNA of the CDR3 is TGTGCCAGTAGGGAACGCGGACAGGGCCCTGGAAACACCATATATTTT. It is translated as CASRERGQGPGNTIYF.

Only one count was recorded for this clone. The V call is TRBV5-6, the J call TRBJ1-5, with 8 bases matching TRBD1. Germline V lookup: CDR1 SGHDT, CDR2 YYEEEE. This CDR3 spans 14 amino acids. V lost 5 bases, J lost 2 bases, and 3 bases stayed unmatched. The CDR3: CASRPQGGNQPQHF. The CDR3 DNA reads TGTGCCAGCAGACCACAGGGGGGCAATCAGCCCCAGCATTTT.

The chain joins TRBV9 to TRBJ2-6, with D hard to call. The germline V gene encodes CDR1 SGDLS and CDR2 YYNGEE. The CDR3 consists of 16 residues. V lost 2 bases to trimming and J lost 1 base, with 10 bases between them. CDR3 DNA: TGTGCCAGCAGCGTCGTTGGGCCTTCTGGGGCCAACGTCCTGACTTTC. The encoded protein is CASSVVGPSGANVLTF.

This chain links TRBV27 with TRBJ1-2; a weak D match, TRBD1 (5 bases). V lost 5 bases and J 4 bases, leaving 17 bases between the germline ends. The V gene's germline CDR1 is MNHEY and CDR2 SMNVEV (reference sequence). This CDR3 is 15 amino acids long. In DNA form, the CDR3 reads TGTGCCAGCAGTCCATCGACAGAGGCAACCTATGGCTACACCTTC. Protein sequence: CASSPSTEATYGYTF.

The chain uses TRBV5-1 and TRBJ2-3; TRBD1 is a possible D gene (5 bases). Trimming took off 6 bases at V and 2 bases at J, with 13 bases between the two ends. This CDR3 is built from 14 residues. Germline CDR1 SGHRS, CDR2 YFSETQ. The CDR3 here is CASTQGTFTDTQYF. The CDR3 DNA reads TGCGCCAGCACCCAGGGAACCTTCACAGATACGCAGTATTTT.

The chain is built from TRBV5-1 and TRBJ2-3; D is possibly TRBD2 (6 bases). The ends were cut back, 4 bases at V and 1 base at J, with 16 bases in the middle. In germline, CDR1 is SGHRS, CDR2 YFSETQ. The CDR3 covers 16 residues. The CDR3, as DNA: TGCGCCAGCAGCCCAGAACTAGCCCCTGGCACAGATACGCAGTATTTT. Translation gives CASSPELAPGTDTQYF.

The CDR3 region has the DNA TGTGCCAGTAGCCCGGGGTCTTCCGATACGCAGTATTTT. Amino acids: CASSPGSSDTQYF. V and J are TRBV19 and TRBJ2-3; tentative D call: TRBD2 (5 bases). V was trimmed by 6 bases and J by 6 bases, leaving 13 bases between them. CDR1 LNHDA and CDR2 SQIVND come from the germline V gene (reference sequence). The CDR3 runs 13 residues.

The chain links TRBV11-3 to TRBJ2-1; D gene ambiguous. CDR3 length: 13 residues. Trimming cost V 6 bases and J 6 bases, with 12 bases left between them. Germline V gene data show CDR1 as SGHNT and CDR2 as YENEEA. The CDR3 reads CASRKEHVNEQFF. Written as DNA, the CDR3 is TGTGCCAGCAGGAAGGAGCATGTCAATGAGCAGTTCTTC.

The V and J genes are TRBV6-5 and TRBJ1-1; 7 nucleotides match TRBD1. The CDR3 covers 14 residues. From germline, CDR1 is MNHEY and CDR2 SVGAGI. V shed 2 bases and J 5 bases; nucleotides not matched to a gene: 5. The CDR3 sequence: CASSYEGAWTEAFF. The CDR3 DNA is TGTGCCAGCAGTTACGAGGGGGCTTGGACTGAAGCTTTCTTT.

V usage is TRBV3-1 (or the pseudogene TRBV3-2) and J usage is TRBJ2-2; 8 bases map to TRBD1. The ends lost 3 bases at V and 0 bases at J; junction bases unmatched: 6. CDR1 is LGHDT, CDR2 YNNKEL, per germline (reference sequence). The CDR3 spans 17 residues. The CDR3 bases are TGTGCCAGCAGCCAGAGGACAGGGACCCCGAACACCGGGGAGCTGTTTTTT. Translated: CASSQRTGTPNTGELFF.

The chain uses TRBV7-2 and TRBJ2-1; D is unclear. The CDR3 totals 13 residues. The germline gives CDR1 SGHTA, CDR2 FQGNSA. Trimming removed 0 bases from V and 7 bases from J, with 7 bases in between. This CDR3 is CASSLASTNEQFF. The CDR3 region has the DNA TGTGCCAGCAGCTTAGCTTCGACTAATGAGCAGTTCTTC.

This clone has just a few counts. The chain is built from TRBV29-1 and TRBJ1-5; a possible D gene is TRBD1 (6 bases). Trimming shortened V by 5 bases and J by 4 bases, and 15 bases separated the two germline ends. Looked up from germline, CDR1 is SQVTM and CDR2 is ANQGSEA. This CDR3 comprises 14 residues. For the CDR3, the DNA is TGCAGCGTTACTGGTACAGGGTGGAATCAGCCCCAGCATTTT. It codes for CSVTGTGWNQPQHF.

This clone was observed a few times. V is TRBV2 and J is TRBJ1-5; tentative D call: TRBD1 (6 bases). The CDR3 is 15 residues long. CDR1 SNHLY and CDR2 FYNNEI come from the germline V gene. V gave up 1 base and J gave up 6 bases, with 13 bases separating them. The CDR3: CASSEVGRGIQPQHF. The DNA for the CDR3 is TGTGCCAGCAGTGAAGTAGGCAGGGGTATTCAGCCCCAGCATTTT.

The V gene is TRBV28, the J gene TRBJ2-5; 7 positions agree with TRBD1. The CDR3 totals 15 residues. CDR1 is MDHEN and CDR2 is SYDVKM in the germline V gene. Losses at the gene ends were 3 bases for V and 3 bases for J; bases not matched to a gene: 7. The CDR3 sequence is CASSLRGQREETQYF. DNA for the CDR3: TGTGCCAGCAGTTTGAGGGGACAGAGAGAAGAGACCCAGTACTTC.